This T cell receptor beta chain appears in the sequencing data of a study of T cells in tuberculosis. About the study: T cells were selected with CD1B tetramers loaded with glucose monomycolate.

After thawing and overnight rest, PBMC were stained with GMM-loaded CD1B tetramer, viability dye and anti-CD3 for sorting. C32 glucose monomycolate from Rhodococcus equi was loaded onto the CD1B tetramers. Before cryopreservation, the sorted PBMC lost their CD14-expressing monocytes. TCR-alpha and TCR-beta chains were sequenced unpaired. Sequenced by immunoSEQ multiplex PCR; TCRdb stores in-frame clones only, minus some. The repertoire includes 80,000 to 90,000 clones, approximately 90% of them detected once, and approximately 2% sits in the top ten. Overall study results and limits: Low-affinity CD1B-GMM tetramer-binding T cells may have been missed.

The CDR3 contains 16 residues. Trimming removed 2 bases from V and 4 bases from J; junction bases left unmatched: 9. Germline CDR1 is SGHTA and CDR2 is FQGNSA. The chain is built from TRBV7-2 and TRBJ2-5; 8 bases map to TRBD1. This TCR was sampled from an adult woman with latent tuberculosis. Specimen: CD1b-GMM tetramer-negative cells sorted from PBMCs. The CDR3 DNA follows: TGTGCCAGCAGCTTAATCGGGACAGGTATCCGAGAGACCCAGTACTTC. Amino acids: CASSLIGTGIRETQYF. Full variable domain (outside the CDR3, taken from reference TRBV7-2 and TRBJ2-5): GAGVSQSPSNKVTEKGKDVELRCDPISGHTALYWYRQSLGQGLEFLIYFQGNSAPDKSGLPSDRFSAERTGGSVSTLTIQRTQQEDSAVYLCASSLIGTGIRETQYFGPGTRLLVL.